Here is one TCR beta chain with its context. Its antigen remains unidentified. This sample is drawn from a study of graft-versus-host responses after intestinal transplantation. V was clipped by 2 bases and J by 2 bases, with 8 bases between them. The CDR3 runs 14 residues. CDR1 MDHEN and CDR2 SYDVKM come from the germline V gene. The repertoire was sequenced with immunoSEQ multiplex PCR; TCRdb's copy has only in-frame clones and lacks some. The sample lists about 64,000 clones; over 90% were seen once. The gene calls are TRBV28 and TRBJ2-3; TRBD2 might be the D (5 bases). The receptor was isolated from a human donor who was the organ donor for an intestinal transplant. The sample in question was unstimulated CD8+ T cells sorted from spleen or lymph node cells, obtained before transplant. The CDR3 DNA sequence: TGTGCCAGCAGTTTACTAGCAGACACAGATACGCAGTATTTT. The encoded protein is CASSLLADTDTQYF.